This T cell receptor beta chain is drawn from a study of a mutant IDH1 vaccine in newly diagnosed glioma. V gave up 0 bases and J gave up 5 bases; unmatched junction bases: 6. This CDR3 comprises 15 residues. The germline V gene encodes CDR1 MGHRA and CDR2 YSYEKL. The table came from immunoSEQ multiplex PCR; TCRdb's copy has only in-frame clones and leaves some out. This table has approximately 67,000 clones, around four fifths appearing once. The time point here: baseline, week 1 (first vaccination visit). Treatment noted: pre-vaccination baseline after standard-of-care therapy. This clone came up a few times.

This chain connects TRBV4-1 to TRBJ1-1; 7 bases are a match to TRBD1. This TCR was sampled from a woman younger than 30 with glioma. Some clones in this sample may be carry-over from other donors' samples. The sample in question was peripheral blood mononuclear cells (PBMCs), obtained from a glioma patient treated with radiotherapy, temozolomide or both. The CDR3 protein is CASSQDLRGQTEAFF. The CDR3 region has the DNA TGCGCCAGCAGCCAAGATCTAAGGGGGCAGACTGAAGCTTTCTTT.